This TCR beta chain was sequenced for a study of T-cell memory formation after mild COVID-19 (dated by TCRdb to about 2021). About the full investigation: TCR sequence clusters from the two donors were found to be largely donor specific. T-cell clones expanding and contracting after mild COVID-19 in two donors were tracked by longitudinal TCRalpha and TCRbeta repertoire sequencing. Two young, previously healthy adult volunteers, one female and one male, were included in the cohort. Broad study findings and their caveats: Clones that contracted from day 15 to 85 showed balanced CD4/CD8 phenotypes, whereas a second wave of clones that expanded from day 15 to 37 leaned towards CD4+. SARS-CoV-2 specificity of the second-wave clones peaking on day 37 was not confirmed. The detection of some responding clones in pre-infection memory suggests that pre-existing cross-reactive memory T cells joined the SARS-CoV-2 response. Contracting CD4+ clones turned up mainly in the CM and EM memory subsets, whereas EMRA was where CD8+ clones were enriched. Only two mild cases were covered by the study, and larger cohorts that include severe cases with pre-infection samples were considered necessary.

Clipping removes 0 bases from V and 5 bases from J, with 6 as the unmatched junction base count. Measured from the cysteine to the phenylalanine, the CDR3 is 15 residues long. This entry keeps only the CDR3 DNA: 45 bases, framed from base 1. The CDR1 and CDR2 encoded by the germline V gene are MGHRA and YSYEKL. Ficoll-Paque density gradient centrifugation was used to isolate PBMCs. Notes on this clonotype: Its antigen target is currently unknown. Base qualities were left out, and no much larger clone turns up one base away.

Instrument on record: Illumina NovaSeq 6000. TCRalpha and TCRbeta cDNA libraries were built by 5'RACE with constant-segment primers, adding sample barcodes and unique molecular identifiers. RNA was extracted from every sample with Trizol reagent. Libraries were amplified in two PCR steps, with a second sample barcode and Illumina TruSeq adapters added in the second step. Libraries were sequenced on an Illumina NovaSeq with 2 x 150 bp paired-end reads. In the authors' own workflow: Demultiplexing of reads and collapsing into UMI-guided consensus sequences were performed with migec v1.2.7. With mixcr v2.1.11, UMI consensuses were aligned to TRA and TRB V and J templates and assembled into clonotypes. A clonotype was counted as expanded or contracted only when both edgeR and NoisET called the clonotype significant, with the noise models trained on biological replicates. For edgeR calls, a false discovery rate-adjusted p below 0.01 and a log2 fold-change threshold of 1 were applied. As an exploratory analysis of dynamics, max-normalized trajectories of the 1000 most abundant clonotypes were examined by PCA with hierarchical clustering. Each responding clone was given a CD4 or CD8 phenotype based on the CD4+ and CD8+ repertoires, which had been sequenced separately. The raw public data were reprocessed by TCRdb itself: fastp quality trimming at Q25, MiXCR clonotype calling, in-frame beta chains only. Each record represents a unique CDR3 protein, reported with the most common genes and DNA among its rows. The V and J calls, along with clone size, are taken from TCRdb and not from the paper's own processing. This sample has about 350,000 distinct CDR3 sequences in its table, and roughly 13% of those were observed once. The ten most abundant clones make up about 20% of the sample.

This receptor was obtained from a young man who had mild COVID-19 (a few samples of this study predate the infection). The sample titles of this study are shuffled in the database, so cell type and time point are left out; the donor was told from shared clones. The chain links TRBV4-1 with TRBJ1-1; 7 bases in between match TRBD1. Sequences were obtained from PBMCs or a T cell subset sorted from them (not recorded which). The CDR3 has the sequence CASSQEGQGVTEAFF. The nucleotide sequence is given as TGCGCCAGCAGCCAAGAAGGTCAGGGGGTTACTGAAGCTTTCTTT.